This T cell receptor beta chain was identified in a study of blood T cell repertoires in COVID-19. At the level of the study: COVID-19 samples from acute and convalescent phases originated in the United States, Italy and Spain. PBMCs, B-cell-depleted T cells, or T cells were the source of the cDNA or gDNA that made up the material.

The CDR3 covers 15 residues. CDR1 is MNHEY, CDR2 SVGAGI, per germline. V was cut by 8 bases and J by 2 bases, with 17 bases left in between. Authors' analysis steps: Amplifying reference gene primers gave estimates of nucleated cell counts. Profiling relied on immunoSEQ multiplex PCR, and the TCRdb table lists in-frame clones only, not all of them. V and J calls and clone size are as listed in that table; D and trimming were resolved from the DNA. The sample holds around 300,000 clones, around 90% seen once. This chain connects TRBV6-5 to TRBJ2-3, with D perhaps TRBD2 (5 bases). The sample taken for sequencing was peripheral blood. The sequence was obtained from a man aged 50 or older with acute or convalescent COVID-19. The CDR3 sequence: CASRPERTPTDTQYF. The CDR3 bases are TGTGCCAGCCGTCCGGAGCGGACCCCCACAGATACGCAGTATTTT.